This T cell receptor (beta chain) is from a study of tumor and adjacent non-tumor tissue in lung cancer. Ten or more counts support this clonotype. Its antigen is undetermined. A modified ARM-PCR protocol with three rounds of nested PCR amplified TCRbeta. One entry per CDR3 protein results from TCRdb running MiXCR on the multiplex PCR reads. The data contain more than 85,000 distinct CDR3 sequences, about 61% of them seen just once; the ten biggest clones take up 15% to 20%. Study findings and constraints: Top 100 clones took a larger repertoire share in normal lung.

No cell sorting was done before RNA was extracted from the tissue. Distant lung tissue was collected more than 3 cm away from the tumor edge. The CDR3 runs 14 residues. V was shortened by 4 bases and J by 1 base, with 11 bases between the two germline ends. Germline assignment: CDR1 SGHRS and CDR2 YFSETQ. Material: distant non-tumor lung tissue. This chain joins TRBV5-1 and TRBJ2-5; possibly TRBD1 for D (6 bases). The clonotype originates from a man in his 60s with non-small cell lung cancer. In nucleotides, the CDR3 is TGCGCCAGCAGCATGAGGGGGACCCAAGAGACCCAGTACTTC. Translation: CASSMRGTQETQYF.